The 25 T cell receptor beta chains given below trace back to one sample, sequenced in a study of blood T cell repertoires in COVID-19. The table came from immunoSEQ multiplex PCR; TCRdb's copy has only in-frame clones and leaves some out. The sample records about 59,000 clones, roughly 80% being singletons. The sample taken for sequencing was peripheral blood. The source is a woman aged 65 to 85 with acute or convalescent COVID-19.

This clone was seen only a few times. The chain carries TRBV27 and TRBJ1-5; D possibly corresponds to TRBD1 (6 bases). V was shortened by 6 bases and J by 7 bases, with 13 bases between the two germline ends. This CDR3 spans 13 amino acids. Per the germline V gene, CDR1 is MNHEY and CDR2 is SMNVEV (reference sequence). The CDR3 region has the DNA TGTGCCAGCAGCCGGACAGTGGTCCAGCCCCAGCATTTT. Its protein product is CASSRTVVQPQHF.

The chain uses TRBV4-2 and TRBJ2-5; D possibly corresponds to TRBD2 (5 bases). The V end lost 4 bases, the J end lost 1 base, and 13 bases lay between the germline ends. Germline V CDR1 and CDR2: LGHNA, YNFKEQ. The CDR3 loop spans 15 amino acids. CDR3 nucleotide sequence: TGTGCCAGCAGCCCCAGGCCCGAGGGCCAAGAGACCCAGTACTTC. It translates to CASSPRPEGQETQYF.

The genes are TRBV11-2 and TRBJ2-3; the match to TRBD2 covers 8 bases. Losses at the gene ends were 3 bases for V and 1 base for J; bases not matched to a gene: 6. The CDR3 length is 16 residues. Germline V gene sequence: CDR1 SGHAT, CDR2 FQNNGV. The CDR3 nucleotides read TGTGCCAGCAGCTTCCGAAGCGGGGGACGCACAGATACGCAGTATTTT. Its protein product is CASSFRSGGRTDTQYF.

The chain has TRBV25-1 and TRBJ1-1; no definite D call. Germline-derived CDR1 and CDR2 are MGHDK and SYGVNS. The germline V and J ends were trimmed by 4 bases and 4 bases, with 10 bases remaining between them. The CDR3 length is 13 residues. Written as DNA, the CDR3 is TGTGCCAGCAGTGGGTCTCTCGGCACTGAAGCTTTCTTT. Amino acid sequence: CASSGSLGTEAFF.

V and J are TRBV5-4 and TRBJ2-3; no definite D call. This CDR3 is 13 amino acids long. V was trimmed by 1 base and J by 4 bases, leaving 7 bases between them. CDR1 is SGHNT, CDR2 YYREEE, per germline (reference sequence). CDR3 in DNA: TGTGCCAGCAGCTTGTACCTACCAGATACGCAGTATTTT. Translation: CASSLYLPDTQYF.

The chain couples TRBV5-8 to TRBJ2-3, with 7 bases fitting TRBD1. In germline, CDR1 is SGHTS, CDR2 YDEGEE. Germline trimming cut 3 bases from V and 4 bases from J; bases unmatched to any gene: 11. This CDR3 contains 16 residues. In DNA, the CDR3 is TGTGCCAGCAGCTCAGGTCGGAGACAGGGACCAGATACGCAGTATTTT. Protein sequence: CASSSGRRQGPDTQYF. Based on the CDR3 plus reference TRBV5-8 and TRBJ2-3, the full variable domain is EAGVTQSPTHLIKTRGQQATLRCSPISGHTSVYWYQQALGLGLQFLLWYDEGEERNRGNFPPRFSGRQFPNYSSELNVNALELEDSALYLCASSSGRRQGPDTQYFGPGTRLTVL.

The chain couples TRBV2 to TRBJ2-5, with unresolved D. CDR3 length: 10 residues. Germline V gene sequence: CDR1 SNHLY, CDR2 FYNNEI. V gave up 8 bases and J gave up 6 bases, with 7 bases separating them. For the CDR3, the DNA is TGTGCCAGCCGGTCAAAGACCCAGTACTTC. Its protein is CASRSKTQYF.

The V and J genes are TRBV2 and TRBJ1-3, with D possibly being TRBD1 (5 bases). V lost 0 bases and J 16 bases, leaving 22 bases between the germline ends. Germline loops: CDR1 SNHLY, CDR2 FYNNEI. The CDR3 has 15 amino acids. CDR3 protein: CASSEAPGDPPKGYF. In DNA, the CDR3 is TGTGCCAGCAGTGAAGCCCCCGGTGACCCTCCCAAGGGGTATTTT. The full variable domain, with the rest looked up from reference TRBV2 and TRBJ1-3, is EPEVTQTPSHQVTQMGQEVILRCVPISNHLYFYWYRQILGQKVEFLVSFYNNEISEKSEIFDDQFSVERPDGSNFTLKIRSTKLEDSAMYFCASSEAPGDPPKGYFGEGSWLTVV.

V gene TRBV27 combines with J gene TRBJ1-1; D is unclear. V was pared by 6 bases and J by 3 bases, with 5 bases between. Germline V gene lookup returns CDR1 MNHEY and CDR2 SMNVEV (reference sequence). This CDR3 is 11 amino acids long. CDR3 region: CASRLDTEAFF. The CDR3 DNA sequence: TGTGCCAGCAGACTTGACACTGAAGCTTTCTTT.

This clone was detected only a few times. The chain links TRBV6-1 to TRBJ2-7; D is possibly TRBD1 (6 bases). The germline CDR1 and CDR2 sequences are MNHNS and SASEGT. V lost 3 bases and J 7 bases, leaving 25 bases between the germline ends. CDR3 length: 17 residues. The CDR3 sequence: CASSEGNRLGGPREQYV. As DNA, the CDR3 is TGTGCCAGCAGTGAGGGAAACAGGTTAGGGGGTCCTAGAGAGCAGTACGTC.

This rearrangement joins TRBV5-1 to TRBJ2-3; 12 bases are a match to TRBD2. There are 17 residues in the CDR3. Trimming cost V 4 bases and J 9 bases; bases outside gene matches: 15. Germline V CDR1 and CDR2: SGHRS, YFSETQ. CDR3 residues: CASSPALAGGPIATQYF. The DNA for the CDR3 is TGCGCCAGCAGCCCGGCCCTAGCGGGGGGGCCGATTGCCACGCAGTATTTT.

The V call is TRBV5-1, the J call TRBJ2-1; D not certain. There are 12 residues in the CDR3. V was shortened by 3 bases and J by 6 bases, with 7 bases between the two germline ends. Germline V gene data show CDR1 as SGHRS and CDR2 as YFSETQ. In nucleotides, the CDR3 is TGCGCCAGCAGCTCAGTAGCCAATGAGCAGTTCTTC. Its protein product is CASSSVANEQFF.

The gene calls are TRBV6-5 and TRBJ1-4; maybe TRBD1 (5 bases). Germline CDR1 and CDR2: MNHEY and SVGAGI. This CDR3 spans 13 amino acids. Deletions cut 8 bases from V and 5 bases from J, with 12 bases between. The CDR3 sequence: CASGDSWNEKLFF. CDR3 nucleotide sequence: TGTGCCAGCGGCGACAGTTGGAATGAAAAACTGTTTTTT.

In its sample, this clone was seen once. The chain employs TRBV29-1 and TRBJ1-4, with TRBD1 identical over 7 bases. Germline V gene sequence: CDR1 SQVTM, CDR2 ANQGSEA. CDR3 length: 15 residues. The V and J ends lost 6 bases and 5 bases, in that order; junction bases with no gene match: 12. The CDR3 DNA follows: TGCAGCGTGGTGGACAGGCCGGGAATCAATGAAAAACTGTTTTTT. It yields the protein CSVVDRPGINEKLFF.

As for this clone: A read error may produce the germline difference seen at one junction end. V and J are TRBV7-7 and TRBJ2-5; 8 nucleotides line up with TRBD1. This CDR3 is built from 16 residues. In germline, CDR1 is SSHAT, CDR2 FNYEAQ (reference sequence). Here the CDR3 reads CASSDSDRGIEETQYF. The CDR3 DNA follows: TGTGCTAGCAGCGACTCTGACAGGGGCATTGAAGAGACCCAGTACTTC.

The V gene is TRBV7-3, the J gene TRBJ1-2; the match to TRBD1 covers 9 bases. The length of the CDR3 is 20 residues. V trimming: 1 base; J trimming: 1 base; junction bases outside the gene matches: 16. The germline CDR1 and CDR2 sequences are SGHTA and FQGTGA. The CDR3 loop is CASSLRVLGTGRPVNYGYTF. The DNA for the CDR3 is TGTGCCAGCAGCTTAAGGGTTCTGGGGACAGGGAGACCTGTTAACTATGGCTACACCTTC.

This sequence joins TRBV27 and TRBJ1-5; maybe TRBD1 (6 bases). The CDR3 length is 14 residues. CDR1 and CDR2 (germline): MNHEY, SMNVEV (reference sequence). Trimming left V 2 bases short and J 4 bases short, with 9 bases between. This CDR3 reads CASSLNRDNQPQHF. CDR3 nucleotides: TGTGCCAGCAGTTTAAACAGGGATAATCAGCCCCAGCATTTT.

V usage is TRBV9 and J usage is TRBJ2-6, with D possibly matching TRBD2 (6 bases). The CDR3 runs to 15 residues. CDR1 is SGDLS, CDR2 YYNGEE, per germline. Trimming shortened V by 2 bases and J by 2 bases, and 8 bases separated the two germline ends. The CDR3 region is CASSVGGAGANVLTF. The DNA of the CDR3 is TGTGCCAGCAGCGTTGGCGGGGCTGGGGCCAACGTCCTGACTTTC.

The chain is built from TRBV6-4 and TRBJ2-4; TRBD1 agrees at 9 bases. The CDR3 covers 16 residues. The junction had 6 bases not matched to a gene; V was cut back by 6 bases and J by 0 bases. The germline V gene has CDR1 MRHNA and CDR2 SNTAGT. The CDR3 DNA sequence: TGTGCCAGCAGCCCCGGGACAGGGAGAGCCAAAAACATTCAGTACTTC. It encodes CASSPGTGRAKNIQYF.

The chain's CDR3 is CASSPPGGELFF. DNA of the CDR3: TGTGCCAGCAGCCCCCCCGGCGGGGAGCTGTTTTTT. V and J are TRBV7-7 and TRBJ2-2, with D unclear. Deletions cut 5 bases from V and 7 bases from J, with 8 bases between. CDR1 and CDR2 from the germline V gene are SSHAT and FNYEAQ (reference sequence). This CDR3 spans 12 amino acids.

The CDR3 protein is CASSFQSGGGNTEAFF. The CDR3 coding sequence is TGTGCCAGCAGCTTTCAATCCGGTGGCGGGAACACTGAAGCTTTCTTT. The genes are TRBV11-2 and TRBJ1-1; no definite D call. Germline CDR1 reads SGHAT; CDR2 reads FQNNGV. Trimming shortened V by 3 bases and J by 1 base, and 15 bases separated the two germline ends. The CDR3 consists of 16 residues.

The rearrangement uses TRBV5-8 and TRBJ2-7; 8 bases match TRBD1. From germline, CDR1 is SGHTS and CDR2 YDEGEE. The CDR3 runs 15 residues. The ends lost 4 bases at V and 1 base at J; junction bases unmatched: 7. CDR3 sequence (DNA): TGTGCCAGCAGCGACCGGGACAGGCGTTCCTACGAGCAGTACTTC. Residues: CASSDRDRRSYEQYF.

J is TRBJ2-1 and V is TRBV4-2; TRBD2 matches at 9 bases. J gave up 5 bases and V 7 bases, and 6 bases lay outside the gene matches. The CDR3 has 14 residues. The germline gives CDR1 LGHNA, CDR2 YNFKEQ. CDR3 amino acids: CASNQRGANNEQFF. In DNA form, the CDR3 reads TGTGCCAGCAACCAGCGGGGGGCCAACAATGAGCAGTTCTTC.

The rearrangement joins TRBV3-1 (or the pseudogene TRBV3-2) to TRBJ2-1; the D gene is possibly TRBD2 (5 bases). The CDR3 runs 12 residues. Germline V gene sequence: CDR1 LGHDT, CDR2 YNNKEL (reference sequence). V was clipped by 4 bases and J by 9 bases, with 10 bases between them. For the CDR3, the DNA is TGTGCCAGCAGCCTTCGGAGGAGTGAGCAGTTCTTC. Protein sequence: CASSLRRSEQFF.

The genes are TRBV5-4 and TRBJ2-5; possible D gene TRBD2, 6 bases. The CDR3 runs to 15 residues. The V gene's germline CDR1 is SGHNT and CDR2 YYREEE (reference sequence). Trimming took 2 bases from V and 2 from J, leaving 13 bases between them. This CDR3 reads CASSFGGGRQETQYF. The CDR3 DNA is TGTGCCAGCAGCTTTGGGGGAGGCAGGCAAGAGACCCAGTACTTC.